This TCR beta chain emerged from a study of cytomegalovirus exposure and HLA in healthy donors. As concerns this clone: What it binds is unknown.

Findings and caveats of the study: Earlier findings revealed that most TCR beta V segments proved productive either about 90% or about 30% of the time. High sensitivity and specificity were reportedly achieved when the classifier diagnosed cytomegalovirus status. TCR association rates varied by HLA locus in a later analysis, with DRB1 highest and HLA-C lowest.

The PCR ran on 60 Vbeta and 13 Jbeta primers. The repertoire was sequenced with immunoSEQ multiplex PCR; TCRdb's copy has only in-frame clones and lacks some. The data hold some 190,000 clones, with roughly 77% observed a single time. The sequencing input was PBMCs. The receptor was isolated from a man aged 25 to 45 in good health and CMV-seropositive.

The CDR3 loop is CASSRRLAGGQDTQYF. In DNA, the CDR3 is TGCGCCAGCAGCCGCAGACTAGCGGGGGGGCAGGATACGCAGTATTTT. The chain couples TRBV5-1 to TRBJ2-3; 14 nucleotides align to TRBD2. Germline CDR1 reads SGHRS; CDR2 reads YFSETQ. Trimming at V came to 4 bases and at J to 6 bases, leaving 7 bases not matched to a gene. The CDR3 length is 16 residues.